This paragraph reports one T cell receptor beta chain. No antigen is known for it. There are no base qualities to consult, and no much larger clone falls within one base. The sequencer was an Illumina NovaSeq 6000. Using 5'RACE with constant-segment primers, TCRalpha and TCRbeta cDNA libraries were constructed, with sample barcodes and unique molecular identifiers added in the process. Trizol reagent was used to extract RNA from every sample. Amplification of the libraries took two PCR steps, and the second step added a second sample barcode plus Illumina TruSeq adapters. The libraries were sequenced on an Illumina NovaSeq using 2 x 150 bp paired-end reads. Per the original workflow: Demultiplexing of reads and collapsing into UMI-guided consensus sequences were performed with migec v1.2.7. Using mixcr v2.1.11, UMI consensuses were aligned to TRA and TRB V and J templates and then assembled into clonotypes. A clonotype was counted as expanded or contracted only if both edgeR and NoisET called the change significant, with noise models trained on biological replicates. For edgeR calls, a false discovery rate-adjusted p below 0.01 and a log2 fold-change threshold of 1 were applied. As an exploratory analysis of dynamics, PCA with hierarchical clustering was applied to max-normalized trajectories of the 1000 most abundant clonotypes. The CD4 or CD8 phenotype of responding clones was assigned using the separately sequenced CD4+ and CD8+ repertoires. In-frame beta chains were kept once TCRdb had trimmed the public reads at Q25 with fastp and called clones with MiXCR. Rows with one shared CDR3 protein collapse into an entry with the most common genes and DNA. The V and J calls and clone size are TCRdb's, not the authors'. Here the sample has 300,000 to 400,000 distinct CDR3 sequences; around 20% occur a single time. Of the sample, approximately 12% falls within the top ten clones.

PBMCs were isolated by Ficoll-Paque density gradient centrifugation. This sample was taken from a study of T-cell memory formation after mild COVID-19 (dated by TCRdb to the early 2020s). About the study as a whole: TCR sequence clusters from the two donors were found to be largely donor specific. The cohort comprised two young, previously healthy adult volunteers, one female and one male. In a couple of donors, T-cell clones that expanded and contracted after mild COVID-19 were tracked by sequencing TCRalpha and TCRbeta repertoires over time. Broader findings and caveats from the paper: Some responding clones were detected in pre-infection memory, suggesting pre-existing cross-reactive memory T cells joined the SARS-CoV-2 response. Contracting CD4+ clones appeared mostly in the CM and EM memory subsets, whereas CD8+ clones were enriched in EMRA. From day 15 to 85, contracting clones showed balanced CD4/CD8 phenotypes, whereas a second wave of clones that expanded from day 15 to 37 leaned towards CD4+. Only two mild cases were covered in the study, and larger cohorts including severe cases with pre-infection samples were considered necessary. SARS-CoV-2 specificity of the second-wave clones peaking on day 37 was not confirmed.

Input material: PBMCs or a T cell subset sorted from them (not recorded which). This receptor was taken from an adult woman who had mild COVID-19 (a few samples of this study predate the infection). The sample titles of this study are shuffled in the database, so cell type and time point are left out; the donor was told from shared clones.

The CDR3 corresponds to CASRRRAGESSEQFF. DNA sequence: TGTGCCAGCAGAAGAAGAGCGGGCGAGTCCAGTGAGCAGTTCTTC. The chain uses TRBV7-9 and TRBJ2-1, and possibly TRBD2, on 6 matching bases. The CDR3 starts with the cysteine, ends with the phenylalanine, and has 15 residues. The retained sequence is limited to the CDR3, 45 bases, with the frame set at the first base. Deletion took 6 bases off V and 9 bases off J, with a span of 21 bases between the germline ends. The germline V gene (reference sequence) supplies CDR1 SEHNR and CDR2 FQNEAQ.